This is a list of T cell receptor beta chains from one sample in a study of monozygotic twins with cystic fibrosis. The method was immunoSEQ multiplex PCR; TCRdb's version includes in-frame clones alone and lacks a portion of them. Of some 33,000 clones in the sample, over 80% were seen once. The specimen sequenced was blood. These receptors came from a boy between 2 and 10 years old with cystic fibrosis. CDR3s include the opening cysteine and the closing phenylalanine or tryptophan. A D gene is named only where the DNA matches it firmly. Where a row states a size, it is once, few, many or the class of an expanded clone; other rows omit it.

j_call cdr3_length d_call v_call clone_size cdr3_aa cdr3_nt
TRBJ1-1 13 - TRBV7-2 once CASSFGGATEAFF TGTGCCAGCAGCTTTGGGGGGGCCACTGAAGCTTTCTTT
TRBJ1-2 14 TRBD1 TRBV29-1 - CSVEGQGIGYGYTF TGCAGCGTTGAGGGACAGGGGATTGGGTATGGCTACACCTTC
TRBJ1-1 13 - TRBV29-1 - CSVVPSGGTEAFF TGCAGCGTTGTCCCCTCGGGGGGGACTGAAGCTTTCTTT
TRBJ2-7 13 - TRBV5-4 once CASSFSVSDEQYF TGTGCCAGCAGCTTTTCTGTGTCCGACGAGCAGTACTTC
TRBJ1-6 16 - TRBV5-8 - CASSLRDWVYNSPLHF TGTGCCAGCAGCTTGCGGGACTGGGTCTATAATTCACCCCTCCACTTT
TRBJ2-3 16 - TRBV7-9 - CASIATEPLSTDTQYF TGTGCCAGCATCGCGACGGAGCCTCTTAGCACAGATACGCAGTATTTT
TRBJ1-2 14 TRBD1 TRBV7-9 - CASSLGQGPYGYTF TGTGCCAGCAGCTTAGGACAGGGTCCTTATGGCTACACCTTC
TRBJ1-6 11 - TRBV2 - CASSGGSPLHF TGTGCCAGCAGTGGCGGTTCACCCCTCCACTTT
TRBJ2-7 14 - TRBV11-2 - CASAWGRVLDEQYF TGTGCCAGCGCCTGGGGCCGGGTGTTGGACGAGCAGTACTTC
TRBJ2-7 14 TRBD1 TRBV4-2 - CASSQGTGVEEQYF TGTGCCAGCAGCCAAGGGACAGGGGTGGAAGAGCAGTACTTC
TRBJ1-6 14 - TRBV27 - CASSQGLDNSPLHF TGTGCCAGCTCGCAAGGGTTAGATAATTCACCCCTCCACTTT
TRBJ2-5 12 - TRBV7-9 - CAWQLPQETQYF TGTGCCTGGCAACTCCCACAAGAGACCCAGTACTTC
TRBJ1-2 14 TRBD1 TRBV5-8 - CASRTQTGVYGYTF TGTGCCAGCAGGACTCAGACAGGGGTCTATGGCTACACCTTC
TRBJ2-7 13 - TRBV4-2 - CASSQDVPYEQYF TGTGCCAGCAGCCAAGACGTGCCCTACGAGCAGTACTTC
TRBJ1-5 16 - TRBV6-1 - CASSEAARAWNQPQHF TGTGCCAGCAGTGAAGCGGCACGGGCTTGGAATCAGCCCCAGCATTTT
TRBJ1-5 15 TRBD1 TRBV11-2 - CASSSRGNSNQPQHF TGTGCCAGCAGTTCCAGGGGGAATAGCAATCAGCCCCAGCATTTT
TRBJ2-7 14 - TRBV14 - CASSLAGAPYEQYF TGTGCCAGCAGCCTCGCAGGGGCCCCCTACGAGCAGTACTTC
TRBJ2-7 11 - TRBV6-5 - CASRDSYEQYF TGTGCCAGCAGAGACAGCTACGAGCAGTACTTC
TRBJ2-5 11 - TRBV6-6 - CATYWGETQYF TGTGCCACTTACTGGGGAGAGACCCAGTACTTC
TRBJ2-7 14 - TRBV7-2 - CASSLAGPPYEQYF TGTGCCAGCAGCTTAGCAGGCCCTCCCTACGAGCAGTACTTC
TRBJ2-4 16 - TRBV6-6 - CASSYPWSGAKNIQYF TGTGCCAGCAGTTACCCCTGGTCGGGGGCCAAAAACATTCAGTACTTC
TRBJ1-6 15 - TRBV4-2 few CASSQGEPVNSPLHF TGTGCCAGCAGCCAAGGGGAGCCCGTCAATTCACCCCTCCACTTT
TRBJ1-1 14 - TRBV11-3 - CASSLGVGNTEAFF TGTGCCAGCAGCTTAGGAGTGGGAAACACTGAAGCTTTCTTT
TRBJ1-1 14 - TRBV4-2 - CASSQRATNTEAFF TGTGCCAGCAGCCAGAGAGCAACGAACACTGAAGCTTTCTTT
TRBJ1-5 16 - TRBV7-9 - CASSGGADGLNQPQHF TGTGCCAGCAGCGGCGGCGCAGACGGACTCAATCAGCCCCAGCATTTT
TRBJ2-6 15 - TRBV6-6 - CASSSHTSGANVLTF TGTGCCAGCAGTTCCCACACCTCTGGGGCCAACGTCCTGACTTTC
TRBJ2-1 15 TRBD1 TRBV27 - CASSTLQGRNNEQFF TGTGCCAGCAGTACCTTACAGGGGAGAAACAATGAGCAGTTCTTC
TRBJ2-7 12 - TRBV7-9 - CASSRDIYEQYF TGTGCCAGCAGCAGGGACATTTACGAGCAGTACTTC
TRBJ1-1 14 - TRBV7-8 - CASSSPGRDTEAFF TGTGCCAGCAGCTCGCCGGGGAGGGACACTGAAGCTTTCTTT
TRBJ1-3 16 - TRBV27 - CASSLSSPSSGNTIYF TGTGCCAGCAGTTTATCGTCCCCTAGCTCTGGAAACACCATATATTTT
TRBJ1-6 15 - TRBV19 - CASSMGSQENSPLHF TGTGCCAGTAGTATGGGTTCACAGGAAAATTCACCCCTCCACTTT
TRBJ1-5 16 - TRBV25-1 - CASSEFRTSSDQPQHF TGTGCCAGCAGTGAATTTAGGACAAGTTCCGATCAGCCCCAGCATTTT
TRBJ2-7 15 TRBD2 TRBV27 - CASSYLLAGVEEQYF TGTGCCAGCAGTTACCTTCTAGCGGGGGTTGAGGAGCAGTACTTC
TRBJ1-5 16 - TRBV5-1 few CASSLSQPVRNQPQHF TGCGCCAGCAGCTTGTCCCAGCCTGTGCGCAATCAGCCCCAGCATTTT
TRBJ1-1 14 - TRBV6-5 - CASSPGTWATEAFF TGTGCCAGCAGCCCCGGGACCTGGGCCACTGAAGCTTTCTTT
TRBJ1-2 15 - TRBV6-1 - CASSDMGLANYGYTF TGTGCCAGCAGTGATATGGGTCTAGCTAACTATGGCTACACCTTC
TRBJ2-6 13 - TRBV6-5 once CASSYNGANVLTF TGTGCCAGCAGTTATAATGGAGCCAACGTCCTGACTTTC
TRBJ2-7 14 - TRBV4-3 - CASSQDTAGYEQYF TGCGCCAGCAGCCAAGATACGGCAGGCTACGAGCAGTACTTC